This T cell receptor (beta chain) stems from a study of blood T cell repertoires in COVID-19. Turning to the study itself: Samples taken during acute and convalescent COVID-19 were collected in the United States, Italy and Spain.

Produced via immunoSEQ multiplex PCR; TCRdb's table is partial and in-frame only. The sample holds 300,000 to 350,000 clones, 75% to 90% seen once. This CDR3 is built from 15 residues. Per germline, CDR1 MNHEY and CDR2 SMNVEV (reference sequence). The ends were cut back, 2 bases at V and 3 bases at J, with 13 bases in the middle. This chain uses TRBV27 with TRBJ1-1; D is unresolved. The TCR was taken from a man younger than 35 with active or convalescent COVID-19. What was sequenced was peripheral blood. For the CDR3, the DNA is TGTGCCAGCAGTTTAAGTTATGGAGGGTACACTGAAGCTTTCTTT. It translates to CASSLSYGGYTEAFF.